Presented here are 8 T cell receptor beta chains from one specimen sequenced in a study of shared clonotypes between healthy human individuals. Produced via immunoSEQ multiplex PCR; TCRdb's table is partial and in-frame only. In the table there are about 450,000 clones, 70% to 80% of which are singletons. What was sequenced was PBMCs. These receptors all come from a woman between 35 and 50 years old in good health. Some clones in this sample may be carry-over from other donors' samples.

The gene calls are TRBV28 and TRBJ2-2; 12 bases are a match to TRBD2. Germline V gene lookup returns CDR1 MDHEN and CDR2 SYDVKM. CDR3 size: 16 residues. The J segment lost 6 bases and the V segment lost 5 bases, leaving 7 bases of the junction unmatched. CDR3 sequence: CASSKGASGRAGELFF. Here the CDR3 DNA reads TGTGCCAGCAGTAAAGGGGCTAGCGGGAGGGCCGGGGAGCTGTTTTTT.

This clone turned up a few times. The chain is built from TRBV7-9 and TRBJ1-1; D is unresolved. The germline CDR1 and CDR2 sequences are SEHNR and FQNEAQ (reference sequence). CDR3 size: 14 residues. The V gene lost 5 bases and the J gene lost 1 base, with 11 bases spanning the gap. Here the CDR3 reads CASSQRRTNTEAFF. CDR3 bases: TGTGCCAGCAGCCAAAGACGGACGAACACTGAAGCTTTCTTT. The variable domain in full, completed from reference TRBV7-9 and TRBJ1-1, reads DTGVSQNPRHKITKRGQNVTFRCDPISEHNRLYWYRQTLGQGPEFLTYFQNEAQLEKSRLLSDRFSAERPKGSFSTLEIQRTEQGDSAMYLCASSQRRTNTEAFFGQGTRLTVV.

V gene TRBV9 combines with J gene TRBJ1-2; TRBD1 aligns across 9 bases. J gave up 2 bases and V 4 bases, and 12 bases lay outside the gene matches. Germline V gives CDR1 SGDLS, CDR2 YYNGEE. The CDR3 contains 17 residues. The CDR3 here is CASSLGADRGGNYGYTF. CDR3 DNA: TGTGCCAGCAGCCTCGGGGCTGACAGGGGGGGAAACTATGGCTACACCTTC. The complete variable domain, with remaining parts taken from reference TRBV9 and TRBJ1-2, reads DSGVTQTPKHLITATGQRVTLRCSPRSGDLSVYWYQQSLDQGLQFLIQYYNGEERAKGNILERFSAQQFPDLHSELNLSSLELGDSALYFCASSLGADRGGNYGYTFGSGTRLTVV.

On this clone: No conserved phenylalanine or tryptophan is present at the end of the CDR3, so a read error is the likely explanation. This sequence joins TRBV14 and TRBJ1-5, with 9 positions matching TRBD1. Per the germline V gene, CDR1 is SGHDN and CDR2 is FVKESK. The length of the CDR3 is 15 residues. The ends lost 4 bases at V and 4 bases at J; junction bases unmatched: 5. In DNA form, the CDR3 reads TGTGCCAGCAGCCTGGGACAGGGTATGAATCAGCCCCAGCATCTT. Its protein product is CASSLGQGMNQPQHL.

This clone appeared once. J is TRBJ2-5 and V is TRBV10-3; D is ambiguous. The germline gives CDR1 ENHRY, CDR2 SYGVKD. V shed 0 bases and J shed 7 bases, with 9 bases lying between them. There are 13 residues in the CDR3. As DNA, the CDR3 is TGTGCCATCAGTGAGTCAGACGATGGGACCCAGTACTTC. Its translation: CAISESDDGTQYF.

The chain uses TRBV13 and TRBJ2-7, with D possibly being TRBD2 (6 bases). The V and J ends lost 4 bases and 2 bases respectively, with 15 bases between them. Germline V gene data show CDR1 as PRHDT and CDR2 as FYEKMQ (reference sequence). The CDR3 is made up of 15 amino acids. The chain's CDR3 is CASSSSGTFPYEQYF. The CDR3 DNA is TGTGCCAGCAGCTCCTCCGGGACTTTCCCCTACGAGCAGTACTTC.

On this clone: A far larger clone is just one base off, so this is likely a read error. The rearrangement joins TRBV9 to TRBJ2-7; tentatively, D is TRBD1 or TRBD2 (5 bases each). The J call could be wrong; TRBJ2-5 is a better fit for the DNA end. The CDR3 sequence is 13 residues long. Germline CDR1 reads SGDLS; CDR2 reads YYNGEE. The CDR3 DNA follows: TGTGCCAGCAGCGCCCAGGGCGGGGAGACCCAGTACTTC. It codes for CASSAQGGETQYF.

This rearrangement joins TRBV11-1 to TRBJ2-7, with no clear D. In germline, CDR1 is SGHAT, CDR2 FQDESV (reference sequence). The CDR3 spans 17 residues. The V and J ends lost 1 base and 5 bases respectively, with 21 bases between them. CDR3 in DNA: TGTGCCAGCAGCTTAGATCCCGTTGCGGCAGCCCTTCACGAGCAGTACTTC. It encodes CASSLDPVAAALHEQYF.